This TCR beta chain was recovered during a study of blood T cell repertoires in COVID-19. Followed longitudinally, the Seattle patients had been enrolled during active infection. Between the trimmed V and J ends, which lost 5 bases and 3 bases, there was a span of 11 bases. The germline V gene encodes CDR1 SEHNR and CDR2 FQNEAQ (reference sequence). This CDR3 comprises 14 residues. This table comes from immunoSEQ multiplex PCR, and its TCRdb copy is limited to in-frame clones, with some not included. The repertoire holds around 160,000 clones, with 85% to 90% as singletons. This clone was seen only a few times.

The chain uses TRBV7-9 and TRBJ1-5; D is uncertain. The receptor comes from a man between 18 and 35 years old with COVID-19, enrolled during active disease. The sequenced sample consisted of peripheral blood. The CDR3 nucleotides read TGTGCCAGCAGCAATGACACGTACAATCAGCCCCAGCATTTT. Protein product: CASSNDTYNQPQHF.